Following are 11 T cell receptor beta chains from one sample sequenced in a study of regulatory T cells in long-lasting Graves disease. Time point of the sample: newly diagnosed GD, antithyroid drugs for less than 3 months. RNA extracted from PBMCs served as the sequencing template. For TCR beta, libraries came from iRepertoire HTBI primers and Arm-PCR of CDR3 regions. Via MiXCR, TCRdb re-called the multiplex PCR reads, giving one row per CDR3 protein. Of about 330,000 distinct CDR3 sequences in the sample, 15% to 20% were seen once. This same sample was also part of a study on T cells in Graves' hyperthyroidism and ophthalmopathy.

This specimen consisted of peripheral blood mononuclear cells (PBMCs), obtained at new diagnosis, from a patient treated with antithyroid drugs. The receptors originated from a woman aged 18-29 years with Graves disease.

This clonotype has only a few counts. V usage is TRBV5-1 and J usage is TRBJ2-7, with TRBD1 as a possible D gene (6 bases). Germline assignment: CDR1 SGHRS and CDR2 YFSETQ. The length of the CDR3 is 14 residues. Between the trimmed V and J ends, which lost 4 bases and 4 bases, there was a span of 15 bases. CDR3 residues: CASSLGGPKYEQYF. CDR3 bases: TGCGCCAGCAGCCTAGGGGGACCAAAGTACGAGCAGTACTTC.

This clonotype was observed a few times. This chain joins TRBV28 and TRBJ2-1; D is ambiguous. Germline CDR1 and CDR2: MDHEN and SYDVKM. The V end was cut by 6 bases, the J end by 7 bases, with 13 bases between. The CDR3 length is 13 residues. The CDR3 here is CASRAPDGNEQFF. The CDR3 DNA is TGTGCCAGCAGGGCGCCCGACGGTAATGAGCAGTTCTTC.

This clonotype was observed a handful of times. The junction departs from germline at one end; a sequencing error may be responsible. The V call is TRBV10-1, the J call TRBJ2-7; no definite D call. The length of the CDR3 is 9 residues. In germline, CDR1 is WNHNN, CDR2 SYGVQD (reference sequence). The CDR3 region is CAGSYEQYF. The CDR3 DNA reads as TGCGCCGGCAGCTACGAGCAGTACTTC.

The table lists this clonotype with many counts. The gene calls are TRBV6-2 or TRBV6-3 and TRBJ2-5; D tentatively fits TRBD1 or TRBD2 (5 bases each). From germline, CDR1 is MNHEY and CDR2 SVGEGT. The ends were cut back, 8 bases at V and 5 bases at J, with 18 bases in the middle. This CDR3 has 14 residues. For the CDR3, the DNA is TGTGCCAGCGGGAAAGGGGACGAAAGTGAGACCCAGTACTTC. Protein sequence: CASGKGDESETQYF.

This sequence joins TRBV28 and TRBJ2-1; D uncertain. Trimming cost V 5 bases and J 0 bases, with 14 bases left between them. The CDR3 has 16 residues. CDR1 is MDHEN, CDR2 SYDVKM, per germline. The CDR3 is CASSPPGGSSYNEQFF. DNA for the CDR3: TGTGCCAGCAGTCCCCCAGGCGGAAGCTCCTACAATGAGCAGTTCTTC.

This sequence joins TRBV3-1 and TRBJ2-7; 9 bases align to TRBD1. Looked up from germline, CDR1 is LGHDT and CDR2 is YNNKEL (reference sequence). The CDR3 is 14 residues long. V lost 2 bases to trimming and J lost 5 bases; unmatched junction nucleotides: 4. CDR3 sequence: CASSQRGQGNEQYF. The DNA for the CDR3 is TGTGCCAGCAGCCAAAGGGGACAGGGTAACGAGCAGTACTTC.

This clonotype was picked up many times. CDR3 in DNA: TGTGCCACCAGCAGAGTAGCAGGGGAGCTGTTTTTT. Residues: CATSRVAGELFF. V usage is TRBV15 and J usage is TRBJ2-2; D is undetermined. The CDR3 is 12 amino acids. With 1 base removed from V and 8 bases from J, the gap between germline ends came to 5 bases. CDR1 and CDR2 (germline): LNHNV, YYDKDF (reference sequence).

This clonotype was seen a few times. The genes are TRBV6-1 and TRBJ1-2; D is undetermined. Trimming pared 6 bases from V and 3 bases from J, leaving 11 bases between. The germline V gene encodes CDR1 MNHNS and CDR2 SASEGT. CDR3 length: 13 residues. The CDR3 is CASRESGDYGYTF. CDR3 DNA: TGTGCCAGCAGGGAATCCGGGGACTATGGCTACACCTTC.

This clonotype has ten or more counts. The chain uses TRBV6-5 and TRBJ2-2; unclear D gene. Germline CDR1 reads MNHEY; CDR2 reads SVGAGI. Between the trimmed V and J ends, which lost 2 bases and 8 bases, there was a span of 21 bases. The CDR3 loop spans 17 amino acids. The CDR3: CASSYPQGLGLVGELFF. DNA for the CDR3: TGTGCCAGCAGTTACCCCCAAGGGCTGGGTCTCGTAGGGGAGCTGTTTTTT.

In this sample, this clonotype turned up a few times. This rearrangement joins TRBV20-1 to TRBJ1-3; D gene uncertain. CDR1 and CDR2 (germline): DFQATT, SNEGSKA (reference sequence). The V end lost 5 bases, the J end lost 0 bases, and 5 bases lay between the germline ends. This CDR3 has 12 residues. The CDR3 nucleotides read TGCAGTGCTCCATCCTCTGGAAACACCATATATTTT. Protein: CSAPSSGNTIYF.

Ten or more counts support this clonotype. The chain combines TRBV4-1 with TRBJ2-3, with 9 bases identical to TRBD1. TRBJ2-5 matches the DNA end more closely, so the J call is doubtful. Germline V gene data show CDR1 as MGHRA and CDR2 as YSYEKL. The CDR3 spans 16 residues. The CDR3 sequence is CASSQTPGTGTETQYF. Written as DNA, the CDR3 is TGCGCCAGCAGCCAAACTCCTGGGACAGGGACGGAGACCCAGTACTTC.